This is a list of T cell receptor beta chains from one sample in a study of response to subunit inactivated influenza vaccine. TCRdb processed the RT-PCR reads anew with MiXCR; each CDR3 protein has one entry. Among almost 600,000 distinct CDR3 sequences listed, around 15% were seen once. This specimen was PBMCs from blood, taken 11 to 12 days after vaccination. These receptors were taken from a man aged 45 to 65 who received an inactivated influenza vaccine. The CDR3 runs from the conserved cysteine through the conserved F or W. A D gene is named only where the DNA matches it firmly. A clone size is listed for some rows: how often the clone was seen (once, few, many), or a class if it is expanded.

TRBJ2-5	TRBV21-1	.	few	CATALSGAQETQYF	TGTGCCACCGCCCTGTCCGGGGCCCAAGAGACCCAGTACTTC
TRBJ2-7	TRBV7-2	TRBD1	.	CASSSRQGAPKQYF	TGTGCCAGCAGCTCCCGACAGGGGGCCCCCAAGCAGTACTTC
TRBJ2-1	TRBV19	TRBD1	few	CASSIRGQGGVNEQFF	TGTGCCAGTAGTATTCGCGGACAGGGCGGTGTTAATGAGCAGTTCTTC
TRBJ2-2	TRBV20-1	.	many	CSARDLEHANTGELFF	TGCAGTGCTAGAGATCTGGAACACGCGAACACCGGGGAGCTGTTTTTT
TRBJ2-1	TRBV30	.	few	CAWRRGSWGEQFF	TGTGCCTGGAGGAGGGGGTCCTGGGGTGAGCAGTTCTTC
TRBJ2-5	TRBV20-1	TRBD1	.	CSAILPDPRGHLETQYF	TGCAGTGCTATACTCCCGGACCCGAGGGGGCACTTGGAGACCCAGTACTTC
TRBJ2-7	TRBV6-5	TRBD1	.	CASSYKTGTGTYEQYF	TGTGCCAGCAGTTACAAGACCGGGACAGGGACCTACGAGCAGTACTTC
TRBJ1-1	TRBV20-1	TRBD1	.	CSARDRGLGTEAFF	TGCAGTGCTAGGGACAGGGGGCTGGGCACTGAAGCTTTCTTT
TRBJ1-5	TRBV5-5	.	.	CASSFDRSGQPQHF	TGTGCCAGCAGTTTTGACAGGTCGGGGCAGCCCCAGCATTTT
TRBJ2-5	TRBV5-1	.	.	CASSLRAVTQETQYF	TGCGCCAGCAGCTTAAGGGCAGTAACACAAGAGACCCAGTACTTC
TRBJ2-5	TRBV7-9	.	few	CASSLHGMEETQYF	TGTGCCAGCAGCTTACACGGGATGGAGGAGACCCAGTACTTC
TRBJ2-7	TRBV12-3/TRBV12-4	TRBD2	few	CASSPPTSGGKEQYF	TGTGCCAGCAGTCCCCCGACTAGCGGGGGGAAGGAGCAGTACTTC
TRBJ2-3	TRBV4-3	TRBD2	.	CASSQDPAGGNNTQYF	TGCGCCAGCAGCCAAGACCCCGCGGGGGGGAACAATACGCAGTATTTT
TRBJ1-4	TRBV7-9	.	.	CASSQTGMGEKLFF	TGTGCCAGCAGCCAAACAGGGATGGGGGAAAAACTGTTTTTT
TRBJ2-7	TRBV28	TRBD1	.	CASSFLGTGDYEQYF	TGTGCCAGCAGTTTTCTCGGGACAGGGGACTACGAGCAGTACTTC
TRBJ1-3	TRBV4-2	.	few	CASSQDRGSGNTIYF	TGTGCCAGCAGCCAAGATCGGGGATCGGGAAACACCATATATTTT
TRBJ2-7	TRBV6-1	TRBD1	.	CASSRYRGHEQYF	TGTGCCAGCAGTCGGTACAGGGGACACGAGCAGTACTTC
TRBJ1-5	TRBV3-1	TRBD1	.	CASSHDRGRQPQHF	TGTGCCAGCAGCCACGACAGGGGGCGACAGCCCCAGCATTTT
TRBJ2-7	TRBV6-6	.	.	CASSYTGFYEQYF	TGTGCCAGCAGTTACACAGGGTTCTACGAGCAGTACTTC
TRBJ2-2	TRBV10-3	TRBD1	many	CAIGTGGDGELFF	TGTGCCATTGGGACAGGGGGCGACGGGGAGCTGTTTTTT
TRBJ2-7	TRBV7-9	TRBD1	few	CAIDGTGVDEQYF	TGTGCTATCGACGGGACAGGGGTCGACGAGCAGTACTTC
TRBJ2-2	TRBV18	.	few	CASSPPWGNTGELFF	TGTGCCAGCTCACCCCCTTGGGGGAACACCGGGGAGCTGTTTTTT